Below, 14 T cell receptor beta chains from the same sample are listed, as sequenced in a study of CD8+CD57+ T cells in acquired aplastic anemia (dated by TCRdb to the late 2010s). The instrument was an Illumina HiSeq 2000. Genomic DNA served as template for TCR beta VDJ combination and CDR3 sequence profiling. TCRdb cleaned the public reads at Q25 with fastp, built clones with MiXCR and kept in-frame beta chains. Each CDR3 protein appears once, grouped with its most common genes and DNA. The sample table records some 200,000 distinct CDR3 sequences; more than 45% of these occur just once. The top ten hold about 9.5% of the sample. Expansion of CD8+CD57+ cells had been shown by flow cytometry in the patients chosen for sequencing. Sequenced input: sorted CD4+, CD8+, or CD8+CD57+ T cells (not recorded which) from PBMCs. Receptors were obtained from a human donor with aplastic anemia.

This clonotype has a count of ten or more. J is TRBJ1-3 and V is TRBV5-1; no reliable D call. The CDR3 length is 16 residues. The ends were cut back, 0 bases at V and 0 bases at J, with 10 bases in the middle. The V gene's germline CDR1 is SGHRS and CDR2 YFSETQ. The CDR3 sequence is CASSLGDAFSGNTIYF. As DNA, the CDR3 is TGCGCCAGCAGCTTGGGCGACGCCTTCTCTGGAAACACCATATATTTT.

This clonotype was counted at least ten times. The chain links TRBV29-1 to TRBJ1-1, with D possibly being TRBD1 (6 bases). The germline CDR1 and CDR2 sequences are SQVTM and ANQGSEA. The CDR3 consists of 12 residues. Trimming shortened V by 8 bases and J by 5 bases, and 15 bases separated the two germline ends. This chain's CDR3 is CSPGRGQTEAFF. The CDR3 nucleotides read TGCAGCCCGGGGCGGGGGCAGACTGAAGCTTTCTTT.

CDR3 nucleotides: TGTGCCAGCAGTGAAAGAGGTTGGGCAGTGTTTGGCTACACCTTC. Its protein product is CASSERGWAVFGYTF. The rearrangement uses TRBV6-1 and TRBJ1-2; D is undetermined. CDR3 size: 15 residues. The V end was cut by 2 bases, the J end by 7 bases, with 17 bases between. Germline assignment: CDR1 MNHNS and CDR2 SASEGT.

In its sample, this clonotype was seen many times. The genes are TRBV11-1 and TRBJ2-3; TRBD2 matches 11 bases. From germline, CDR1 is SGHAT and CDR2 FQDESV (reference sequence). Trimming cost V 2 bases and J 6 bases; bases outside gene matches: 16. The CDR3 extends over 19 amino acids. The CDR3 DNA follows: TGTGCCAGCAGCTTACGCCAGCGACTAGCGGGGTGGCTGTGGGATACGCAGTATTTT. This sequence encodes CASSLRQRLAGWLWDTQYF.

V is TRBV2 and J is TRBJ2-1; D unclear. V was shortened by 7 bases and J by 6 bases, with 13 bases between the two germline ends. CDR3 length: 13 amino acids. The germline gives CDR1 SNHLY, CDR2 FYNNEI. The CDR3 DNA sequence: TGTGCCAGCACCCTCGGTCCTGGCAATGAGCAGTTCTTC. Its protein is CASTLGPGNEQFF.

This clonotype was seen only a few times. The chain recombines TRBV7-2 with TRBJ1-1; perhaps TRBD1 as D (5 bases). Trimming took off 6 bases at V and 2 bases at J, with 16 bases between the two ends. The CDR3 totals 15 residues. From germline, CDR1 is SGHTA and CDR2 FQGNSA. Written as DNA, the CDR3 is TGTGCCAGCAGGCTGGGGGTCAGCCGTAACACTGAAGCTTTCTTT. Translation: CASRLGVSRNTEAFF.

This clonotype has a count of ten or more. The CDR3 region is CASSPAGPTPGGELFF. DNA of the CDR3: TGTGCCAGCAGCCCCGCAGGACCGACACCTGGGGGGGAGCTGTTTTTT. The V and J genes are TRBV7-2 and TRBJ2-2; D unclear. V was clipped by 5 bases and J by 8 bases, with 21 bases between them. The CDR3 loop spans 16 amino acids. Germline V gene sequence: CDR1 SGHTA, CDR2 FQGNSA.

The gene calls are TRBV7-3 and TRBJ2-1; D ambiguous. Germline V gene sequence: CDR1 SGHTA, CDR2 FQGTGA. Trimming pared 4 bases from V and 5 bases from J, leaving 6 bases between. This CDR3 region has 12 residues. The CDR3: CASSSADNEQFF. DNA of the CDR3: TGTGCCAGCAGCTCCGCAGACAATGAGCAGTTCTTC.

V is TRBV7-8 and J is TRBJ2-4; 9 bases map to TRBD1. The CDR3 consists of 14 residues. The V segment lost 5 bases and the J segment 7 bases; nucleotides outside the gene matches: 6. The germline V gene has CDR1 SGHVS and CDR2 FQNEAQ. Here the CDR3 reads CASSRTGAANIQYF. The CDR3 coding sequence is TGTGCCAGCAGCCGGACAGGGGCAGCGAACATTCAGTACTTC.

V is TRBV15 and J is TRBJ2-7, with 14 bases identical to TRBD2. The J segment lost 6 bases and the V segment lost 3 bases, leaving 10 bases of the junction unmatched. Germline V gene lookup returns CDR1 LNHNV and CDR2 YYDKDF (reference sequence). The CDR3 runs to 17 residues. The CDR3 DNA is TGTGCCACCAGCAGGACCGGGACTAGCGGGAGAACGGGCGAGCAGTACTTC. Its translation is CATSRTGTSGRTGEQYF. Looking up the rest from reference TRBV15 and TRBJ2-7 gives the full variable domain: DAMVIQNPRYQVTQFGKPVTLSCSQTLNHNVMYWYQQKSSQAPKLLFHYYDKDFNNEADTPDNFQSRRPNTSFCFLDIRSPGLGDTAMYLCATSRTGTSGRTGEQYFGPGTRLTVT.

In its sample, this clonotype was seen a few times. Here the CDR3 reads CASRRAGSGYTF. CDR3 in DNA: TGTGCCAGCAGACGGGCAGGGAGCGGCTACACCTTC. The chain recombines TRBV28 with TRBJ1-2; a possible D gene is TRBD1 (5 bases). Germline values: CDR1 MDHEN, CDR2 SYDVKM. The germline V and J ends were trimmed by 6 bases and 8 bases, with 13 bases remaining between them. CDR3 size: 12 residues.

At least ten counts were recorded for this clonotype. The chain links TRBV20-1 to TRBJ2-7; 8 nucleotides align to TRBD2. With 5 bases clipped from V and 4 bases from J, the junction kept 7 bases outside the gene matches. This CDR3 has 13 amino acids. Germline V gene sequence: CDR1 DFQATT, CDR2 SNEGSKA (reference sequence). DNA for the CDR3: TGCAGTGCTCTTCAGCGGGAGAAGTACGAGCAGTACTTC. Residues: CSALQREKYEQYF.

There are many counts of this clonotype. The J gene is TRBJ1-5, the V gene TRBV12-3 or TRBV12-4; D may be TRBD1 (6 bases). Trimming took 7 bases from V and 2 from J, leaving 15 bases between them. The CDR3 has 15 residues. CDR3 in DNA: TGTGCCAGCACACCACCGGGACATCGCAATCAGCCCCAGCATTTT. Amino acids: CASTPPGHRNQPQHF.

This clonotype was seen repeatedly, ten times or more. The rearrangement joins TRBV5-8 to TRBJ2-7; D may be TRBD1 (5 bases). This CDR3 region has 15 residues. The V end was cut by 4 bases, the J end by 3 bases, with 17 bases between. Germline CDR1 is SGHTS and CDR2 is YDEGEE. The CDR3 nucleotides read TGTGCCAGCAGCCCTCAGGGTCCTCTGGGCTACGAGCAGTACTTC. It yields the protein CASSPQGPLGYEQYF.